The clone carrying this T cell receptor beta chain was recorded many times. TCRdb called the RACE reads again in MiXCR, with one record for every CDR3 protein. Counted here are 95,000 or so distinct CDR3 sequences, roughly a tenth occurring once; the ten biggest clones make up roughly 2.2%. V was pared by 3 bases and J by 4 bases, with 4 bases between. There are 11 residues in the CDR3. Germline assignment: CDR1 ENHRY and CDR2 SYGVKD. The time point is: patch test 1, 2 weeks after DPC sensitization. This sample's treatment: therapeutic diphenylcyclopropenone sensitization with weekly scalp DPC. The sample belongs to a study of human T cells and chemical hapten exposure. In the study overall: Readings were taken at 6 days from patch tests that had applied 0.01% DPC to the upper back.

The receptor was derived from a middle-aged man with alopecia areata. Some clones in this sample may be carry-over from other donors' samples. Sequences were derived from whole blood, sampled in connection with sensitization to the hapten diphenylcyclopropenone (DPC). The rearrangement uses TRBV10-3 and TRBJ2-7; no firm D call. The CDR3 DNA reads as TGTGCCATCAGTGAACTATACGAGCAGTACTTC. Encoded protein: CAISELYEQYF.